In this sample, the clone carrying this T cell receptor (beta chain) turned up a few times. The antigen remains undetermined. This specimen belongs to a study of spatial heterogeneity in lung cancer. At the level of the study: An average of more than ten raw reads was observed per unique TCR and UMI combination. Study-level results: Relative to follow-up, resection was when ubiquitous expanded tumor TCRs appeared more in blood.

Time point given: sample taken at primary tumor resection. Extraction of whole RNA from tumor, nontumor lung or frozen PBMC preceded unsorted sequencing. Some 72 TRACERx patients with early, untreated non-small cell lung cancer donated samples. This CDR3 has 15 amino acids. TCR cDNA molecules were tagged individually, and each one carried a unique molecular identifier. TCRdb recomputed calls from the 5' RACE reads with MiXCR, one row per CDR3 protein. The repertoire holds about 92,000 distinct CDR3 sequences, with 10% to 15% as singletons. The sequence came from a male donor with early-stage non-small cell lung cancer. The input for sequencing was PBMCs, taken at surgery. This chain links TRBV21-1 with TRBJ2-7; TRBD2 reflects the table's D call only, with no check against the DNA. TRBV21-1 constitutes a pseudogene. The CDR3 region is CASSKGRTSVYEQYF. The CDR3 DNA reads as TGTGCCAGCAGCAAAGGGAGGACTAGCGTTTACGAGCAGTACTTC.